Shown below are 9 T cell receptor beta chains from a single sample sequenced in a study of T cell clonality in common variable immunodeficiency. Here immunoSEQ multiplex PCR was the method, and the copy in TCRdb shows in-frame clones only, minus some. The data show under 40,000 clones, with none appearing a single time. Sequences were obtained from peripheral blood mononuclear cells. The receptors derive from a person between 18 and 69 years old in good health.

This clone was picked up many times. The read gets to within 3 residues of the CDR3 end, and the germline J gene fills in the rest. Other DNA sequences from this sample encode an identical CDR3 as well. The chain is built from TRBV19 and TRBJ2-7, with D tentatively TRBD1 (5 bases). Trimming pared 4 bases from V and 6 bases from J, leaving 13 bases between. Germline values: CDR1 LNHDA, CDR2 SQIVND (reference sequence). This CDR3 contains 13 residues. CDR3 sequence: CASSTLQGGEQYF. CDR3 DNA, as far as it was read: TGTGCCAGTAGTACATTGCAGGGTGGCGAG.

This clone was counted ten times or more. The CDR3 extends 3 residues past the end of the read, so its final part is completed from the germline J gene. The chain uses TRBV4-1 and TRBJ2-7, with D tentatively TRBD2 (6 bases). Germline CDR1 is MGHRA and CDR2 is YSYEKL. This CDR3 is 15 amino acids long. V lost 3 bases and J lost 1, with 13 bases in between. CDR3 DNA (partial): TGCGCCAGCAGCCAGGGCGGGGCAGGATCCTACGAG. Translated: CASSQGGAGSYE. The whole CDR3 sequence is CASSQGGAGSYEQYF.

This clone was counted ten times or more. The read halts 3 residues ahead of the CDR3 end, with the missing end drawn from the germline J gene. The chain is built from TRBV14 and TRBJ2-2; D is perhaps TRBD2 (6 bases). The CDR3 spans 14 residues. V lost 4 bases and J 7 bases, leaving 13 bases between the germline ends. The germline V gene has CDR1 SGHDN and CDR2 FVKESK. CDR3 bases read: TGTGCCAGCAGCCTCACTAGCCTGGGCGGGGAG. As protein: CASSLTSLGGE. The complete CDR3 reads CASSLTSLGGELFF.

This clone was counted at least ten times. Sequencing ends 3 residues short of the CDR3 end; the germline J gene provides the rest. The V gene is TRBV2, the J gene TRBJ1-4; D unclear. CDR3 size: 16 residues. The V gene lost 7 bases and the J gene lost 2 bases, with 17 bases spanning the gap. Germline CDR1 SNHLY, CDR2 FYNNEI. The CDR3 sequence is CASILEVGGTNEKLFF. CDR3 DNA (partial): TGTGCCAGCATCCTAGAAGTAGGCGGGACTAATGAAAAA.

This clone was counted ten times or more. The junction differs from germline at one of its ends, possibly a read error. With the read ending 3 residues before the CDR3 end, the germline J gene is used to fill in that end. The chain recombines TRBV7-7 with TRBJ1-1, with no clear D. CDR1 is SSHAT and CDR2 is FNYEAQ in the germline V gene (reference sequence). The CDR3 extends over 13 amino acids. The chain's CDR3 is CASSATRNTEAFF. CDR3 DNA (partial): TGTGCTAGCAGTGCAACAAGGAACACTGAA. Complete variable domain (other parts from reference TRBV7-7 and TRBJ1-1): GAGVSQSPRYKVTKRGQDVTLRCDPISSHATLYWYQQALGQGPEFLTYFNYEAQPDKSGLPSDRFSAERPEGSISTLTIQRTEQRDSAMYRCASSATRNTEAFFGQGTRLTVV.

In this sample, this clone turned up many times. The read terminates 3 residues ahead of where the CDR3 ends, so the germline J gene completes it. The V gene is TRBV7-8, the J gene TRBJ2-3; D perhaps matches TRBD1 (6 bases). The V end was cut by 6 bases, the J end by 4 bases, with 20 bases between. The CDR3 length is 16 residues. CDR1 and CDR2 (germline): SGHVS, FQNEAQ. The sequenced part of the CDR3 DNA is TGTGCCAGCAGGTCCGGACAGATTAAGCCCCCAGATACG. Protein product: CASRSGQIKPPDT. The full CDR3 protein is CASRSGQIKPPDTQYF.

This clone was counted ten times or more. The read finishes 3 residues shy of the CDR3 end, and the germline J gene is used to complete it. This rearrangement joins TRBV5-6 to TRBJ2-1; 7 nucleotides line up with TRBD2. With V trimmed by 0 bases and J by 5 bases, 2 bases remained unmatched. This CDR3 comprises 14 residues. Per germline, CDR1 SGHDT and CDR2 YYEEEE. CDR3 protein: CASSLAAGDNEQFF. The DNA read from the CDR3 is TGTGCCAGCAGCTTGGCGGCGGGGGACAATGAG.

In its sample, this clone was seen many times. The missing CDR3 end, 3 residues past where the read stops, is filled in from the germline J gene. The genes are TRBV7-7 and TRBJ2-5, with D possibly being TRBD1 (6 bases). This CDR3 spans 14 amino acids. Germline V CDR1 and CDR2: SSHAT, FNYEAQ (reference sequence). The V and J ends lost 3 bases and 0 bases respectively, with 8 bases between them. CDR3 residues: CASSFSGDQETQYF. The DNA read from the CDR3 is TGTGCCAGCAGCTTCTCAGGGGACCAAGAGACC.

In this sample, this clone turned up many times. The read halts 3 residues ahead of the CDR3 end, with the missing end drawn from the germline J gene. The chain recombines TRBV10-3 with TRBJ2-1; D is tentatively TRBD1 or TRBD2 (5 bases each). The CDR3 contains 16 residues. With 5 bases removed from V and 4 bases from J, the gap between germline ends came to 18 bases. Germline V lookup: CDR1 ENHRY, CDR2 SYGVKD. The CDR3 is CAISQPEGRAYNEQFF. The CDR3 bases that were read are TGTGCCATCAGTCAACCCGAGGGCAGGGCTTACAATGAG.